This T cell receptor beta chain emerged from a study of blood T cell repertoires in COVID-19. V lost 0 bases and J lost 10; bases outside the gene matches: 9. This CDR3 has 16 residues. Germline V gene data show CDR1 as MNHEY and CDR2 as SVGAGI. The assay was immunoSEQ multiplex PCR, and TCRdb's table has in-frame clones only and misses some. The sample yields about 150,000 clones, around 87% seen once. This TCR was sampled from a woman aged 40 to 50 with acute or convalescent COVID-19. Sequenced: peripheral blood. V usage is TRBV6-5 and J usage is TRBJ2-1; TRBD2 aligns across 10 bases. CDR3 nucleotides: TGTGCCAGCAGTTACTCGAAGGCTAGCGGGAGCGGAGAGCAGTTCTTC. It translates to CASSYSKASGSGEQFF.